The present T cell receptor (beta chain) was sequenced within a study of CD8 T cells in Susac syndrome. Study information: Patients with Susac syndrome were therapy-naive, on corticosteroids, or on intravenous immunoglobulin alone at blood draw. Findings of the study overall: The greatest CD8+ clonal expansion in Susac occurred in TEMRA cells and in active patients.

For this clonotype: Its antigen is as yet unknown.

Germline CDR1 DFQATT, CDR2 SNEGSKA (reference sequence). V gave up 4 bases and J gave up 4 bases, with 11 bases separating them. The CDR3 sequence is 13 residues long. The authors reverse transcribed about 0.5 to 1 ug RNA with random hexamers. TCR beta CDR3 was amplified by immunoSEQ multiplex PCR. This amplification extended across 54 Vbeta and 13 Jbeta segments. One entry per CDR3 protein, called by TCRdb with MiXCR from the immunoSEQ multiplex PCR reads. In the table there are 65,000 to 100,000 distinct CDR3 sequences, roughly 96% of which are singletons. This TCR was sampled from a human donor with Susac syndrome. The gene calls are TRBV20-1 and TRBJ2-1; D remains unclear. The material sequenced was CD8+ T cells from PBMCs. CDR3 sequence reads: CSAIADGYNEQFF. The DNA for the CDR3 is TGCAGTGCTATAGCCGACGGGTACAATGAGCAGTTCTTC.